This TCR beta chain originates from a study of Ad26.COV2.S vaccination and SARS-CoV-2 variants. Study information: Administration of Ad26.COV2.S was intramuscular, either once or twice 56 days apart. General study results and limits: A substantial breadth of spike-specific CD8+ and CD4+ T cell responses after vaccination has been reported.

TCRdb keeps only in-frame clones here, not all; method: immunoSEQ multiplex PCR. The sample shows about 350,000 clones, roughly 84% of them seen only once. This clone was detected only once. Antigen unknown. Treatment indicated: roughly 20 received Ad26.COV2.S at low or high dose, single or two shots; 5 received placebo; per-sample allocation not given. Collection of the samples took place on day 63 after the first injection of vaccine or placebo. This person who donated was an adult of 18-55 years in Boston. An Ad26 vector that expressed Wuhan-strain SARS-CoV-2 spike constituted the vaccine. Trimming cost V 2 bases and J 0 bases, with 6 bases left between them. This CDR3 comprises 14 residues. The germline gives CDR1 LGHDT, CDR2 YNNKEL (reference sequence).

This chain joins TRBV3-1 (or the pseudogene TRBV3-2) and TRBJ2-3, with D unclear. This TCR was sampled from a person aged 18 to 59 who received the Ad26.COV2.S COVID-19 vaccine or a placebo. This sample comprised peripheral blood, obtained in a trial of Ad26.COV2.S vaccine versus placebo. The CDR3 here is CASSQRPSTDTQYF. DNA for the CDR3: TGTGCCAGCAGCCAAAGGCCTAGCACAGATACGCAGTATTTT.